This TCR beta chain derives from a study of beta chain features in type 1 diabetes. Overall study results and limits: A potential influence of HLA type upon TCRB rearrangement remained unresolved herein.

Germline-derived CDR1 and CDR2 are SQVTM and ANQGSEA. The CDR3 totals 14 residues. Trimming removed 2 bases at V and 3 bases at J, with 10 bases between. This clone was seen more than once but under ten times. The antigen remains unidentified. Expressed TCRB transcripts got sequenced, as all isolated RNA was reverse transcribed. Produced via immunoSEQ multiplex PCR; TCRdb's table is partial and in-frame only. Here the sample spans hundreds of thousands of clones, roughly a sixth being singletons. This TCR was recovered from a young woman in good health. What was sequenced was naive CD4+ T cells from blood. The gene calls are TRBV29-1 and TRBJ2-2; D is unresolved. CDR3: CSVERILDTGELFF. The DNA of the CDR3 is TGCAGCGTTGAACGGATCCTCGACACCGGGGAGCTGTTTTTT.